This T cell receptor beta chain was observed in a study of blood T cell repertoires in COVID-19. The germline V gene has CDR1 SGHRS and CDR2 YFSETQ. After removal of 5 bases from V and 5 bases from J, the junction contained 4 bases not matched to a gene. The CDR3 extends over 14 amino acids. Membership in each cohort depended on participant-reported clinical history. Among Cohort 3 donors, those recovered had two negative PCRs, clearance, or symptom resolution. Method: immunoSEQ multiplex PCR; TCRdb's copy keeps in-frame clones and lacks some. The repertoire holds about 140,000 clones, 87% seen once, with approximately 10% in the top ten.

The sequenced sample was PBMCs or T cells enriched from blood (not recorded which). The chain links TRBV5-1 to TRBJ2-2, with TRBD2 matching over 9 bases. The sequence was obtained from a man aged 60 to 75 who had recovered from COVID-19. The CDR3 sequence is CASSKRGATGELFF. Here the CDR3 DNA reads TGCGCCAGCAGTAAGCGGGGGGCGACCGGGGAGCTGTTTTTT.